Following are 32 T cell receptor beta chains from one sample sequenced in a study of T cells in Graves' hyperthyroidism and ophthalmopathy. There were TCR beta CDR3 regions amplified from RNA transcripts. The study used the HTBI primer set for a first-round RT-PCR of the TCR CDR3. TCRdb itself ran the multiplex PCR reads through MiXCR, one entry per CDR3 protein. This table holds hundreds of thousands of distinct CDR3 sequences, roughly 37% found once. Sequencing was performed on blood. These receptors came from a man younger than 35 with Graves' hyperthyroidism.

V gene TRBV9 combines with J gene TRBJ1-1, with 10 bases that match TRBD1. Germline CDR1 is SGDLS and CDR2 is YYNGEE. J lost 3 bases, V lost 3 bases, and 5 bases had no gene match. The CDR3 runs 15 residues. DNA of the CDR3: TGTGCCAGCAGCGCCCGACAGGGGGCGGACACTGAAGCTTTCTTT. It translates to CASSARQGADTEAFF.

Here the CDR3 reads CASSEEDGYTF. The CDR3 DNA reads TGTGCCAGCAGTGAAGAAGATGGCTACACCTTC. The chain is built from TRBV6-1 and TRBJ1-2; D not resolved. The CDR3 length is 11 residues. Trimming left V 1 base short and J 6 bases short, with 3 bases between. Germline V gives CDR1 MNHNS, CDR2 SASEGT.

There are many counts of this clonotype. The V and J genes are TRBV12-3 or TRBV12-4 and TRBJ1-1; D is ambiguous. CDR3 length: 11 residues. V was clipped by 1 base and J by 10 bases, with 7 bases between them. The CDR3: CASSLGSVAFF. The DNA for the CDR3 is TGTGCCAGCAGTTTAGGGTCAGTAGCTTTCTTT.

Only one count was recorded for this clonotype. V and J are TRBV27 and TRBJ1-2; a possible D gene is TRBD1 (5 bases). Per the germline V gene, CDR1 is MNHEY and CDR2 is SMNVEV (reference sequence). This CDR3 has 14 amino acids. V gave up 7 bases and J gave up 7 bases, with 19 bases separating them. CDR3 in amino acids: CASTPNPGRGGYTF. CDR3 nucleotide sequence: TGTGCCAGCACCCCAAACCCAGGAAGGGGTGGCTACACCTTC.

The chain recombines TRBV6-5 with TRBJ1-5, with D perhaps matching TRBD1 (6 bases). Per germline, CDR1 MNHEY and CDR2 SVGAGI. CDR3 length equals 15 residues. Trimming cost V 5 bases and J 2 bases, with 13 bases left between them. The CDR3, as DNA: TGTGCCAGCAGTACACAGGGAAGAGGCAATCAGCCCCAGCATTTT. Its protein product is CASSTQGRGNQPQHF.

The chain carries TRBV7-8 and TRBJ1-1; D is undetermined. The CDR3 contains 14 residues. Germline V CDR1 and CDR2: SGHVS, FQNEAQ. Trimming pared 6 bases from V and 2 bases from J, leaving 13 bases between. The chain's CDR3 is CASSLSGYNTEAFF. CDR3 DNA: TGTGCCAGCAGTTTATCGGGGTACAACACTGAAGCTTTCTTT. Complete variable domain (other parts from reference TRBV7-8 and TRBJ1-1): GAGVSQSPRYKVAKRGQDVALRCDPISGHVSLFWYQQALGQGPEFLTYFQNEAQLDKSGLPSDRFFAERPEGSVSTLKIQRTQQEDSAVYLCASSLSGYNTEAFFGQGTRLTVV.

The rearrangement links TRBV7-3 to TRBJ1-1; D gene ambiguous. Germline-derived CDR1 and CDR2 are SGHTA and FQGTGA. The CDR3 totals 13 residues. Trimming took 5 bases from V and 4 from J, leaving 11 bases between them. CDR3 amino acids: CASSRNSFTEAFF. For the CDR3, the DNA is TGTGCCAGCAGCCGAAACAGTTTCACTGAAGCTTTCTTT.

A single count supports this clonotype. V usage is TRBV10-3 and J usage is TRBJ1-4; 7 nucleotides align to TRBD1. Germline V gives CDR1 ENHRY, CDR2 SYGVKD. The CDR3 length is 15 residues. The J segment lost 8 bases and the V segment lost 3 bases, leaving 9 bases of the junction unmatched. CDR3 protein: CAISEHRGGWEKLFF. In DNA, the CDR3 is TGTGCCATCAGTGAACACAGGGGCGGATGGGAAAAACTGTTTTTT.

The chain joins TRBV5-5 to TRBJ1-5; possibly TRBD1 for D (5 bases). Germline CDR1 reads SGHKS; CDR2 reads YYEKEE (reference sequence). Trimming took off 2 bases at V and 0 bases at J, with 12 bases between the two ends. The CDR3 runs 16 residues. The CDR3 DNA reads as TGTGCCAGCAGCTTAGAGGGGCTGAATAGCAATCAGCCCCAGCATTTT. Amino acid sequence: CASSLEGLNSNQPQHF.

The chain couples TRBV29-1 to TRBJ2-2; D is tentatively TRBD1 or TRBD2 (5 bases each). V was pared by 6 bases and J by 0 bases, with 17 bases between. The CDR3 is 16 residues long. Germline-derived CDR1 and CDR2 are SQVTM and ANQGSEA. The DNA for the CDR3 is TGCAGCGTCGTTCGTGAGGGGAGCACGAACACCGGGGAGCTGTTTTTT. Translating it yields CSVVREGSTNTGELFF.

This clonotype occurred many times. J is TRBJ1-1 and V is TRBV10-3, with TRBD1 matching 7 bases. Germline CDR1 is ENHRY and CDR2 is SYGVKD. The ends lost 3 bases at V and 5 bases at J; junction bases unmatched: 9. The length of the CDR3 is 15 residues. The CDR3 sequence: CAISDQTQGRTEAFF. CDR3 DNA: TGTGCCATCAGTGACCAAACACAGGGGCGGACTGAAGCTTTCTTT.

This clonotype was detected only a few times. The chain is built from TRBV2 and TRBJ1-1; no definite D call. CDR1 and CDR2 (germline): SNHLY, FYNNEI. V was cut by 2 bases and J by 4 bases, with 8 bases left in between. The CDR3 totals 13 residues. CDR3 protein: CASSELDGTEAFF. CDR3 DNA sequence: TGTGCCAGCAGTGAACTCGACGGCACTGAAGCTTTCTTT. The complete variable domain, with remaining parts taken from reference TRBV2 and TRBJ1-1, reads EPEVTQTPSHQVTQMGQEVILRCVPISNHLYFYWYRQILGQKVEFLVSFYNNEISEKSEIFDDQFSVERPDGSNFTLKIRSTKLEDSAMYFCASSELDGTEAFFGQGTRLTVV.

With regard to this clonotype: This could be a read error, since a much larger clone is one nucleotide away. This chain connects TRBV29-1 to TRBJ2-2; TRBD2 matches 9 bases. J lost 5 bases, V lost 8 bases, and 9 bases had no gene match. Germline V CDR1 and CDR2: SQVTM, ANQGSEA. The CDR3 loop spans 14 amino acids. CDR3 region: CSISGTSSTGELFF. The CDR3 DNA reads as TGCAGCATTTCCGGGACTAGCAGTACCGGGGAGCTGTTTTTT.

This chain uses TRBV12-3 or TRBV12-4 with TRBJ1-1; 7 nucleotides match TRBD1. The CDR3 covers 14 residues. Trimming at V came to 3 bases and at J to 6 bases, leaving 7 bases not matched to a gene. The CDR3 nucleotides are TGTGCCAGCAGTTTGACAGGGCTGGGGGCTGAAGCTTTCTTT. Its translation: CASSLTGLGAEAFF.

The genes are TRBV20-1 and TRBJ2-7, with D perhaps being TRBD1 or TRBD2 (5 bases each). This CDR3 contains 14 residues. V was shortened by 6 bases and J by 7 bases, with 22 bases between the two germline ends. The germline V gene encodes CDR1 DFQATT and CDR2 SNEGSKA (reference sequence). The DNA of the CDR3 is TGCAGTGCCCCCGGGACCTTAGGGCTTTGGGAGCAGTACTTC. Protein: CSAPGTLGLWEQYF.

This chain uses TRBV7-8 with TRBJ2-7; perhaps TRBD1 as D (5 bases). This CDR3 is 14 amino acids long. Germline V gene data show CDR1 as SGHVS and CDR2 as FQNEAQ. Trimming removed 3 bases from V and 5 bases from J, with 14 bases in between. The CDR3 DNA follows: TGTGCCAGCAGCTTCGGCAGGGTCCCCCACGAGCAGTACTTC. It is translated as CASSFGRVPHEQYF.

This clonotype was counted many times. CDR3 in DNA: TGTGCCAGCAGTGGACAGGTCGGTAGCACTGAAGCTTTCTTT. This translates into CASSGQVGSTEAFF. The V call is TRBV6-5, the J call TRBJ1-1, with 7 bases matching TRBD1. V dropped 5 bases and J dropped 4; count of bases not matched to a gene: 7. This CDR3 has 14 residues. In germline, CDR1 is MNHEY, CDR2 SVGAGI.

Note on this clonotype: This may come from a read error, since a much larger clone is one base off. J is TRBJ1-1 and V is TRBV9; D is uncertain. Deletions cut 1 base from V and 1 base from J, with 8 bases between. Germline V gene lookup returns CDR1 SGDLS and CDR2 YYNGEE. The CDR3 is 14 residues long. The CDR3 protein is CASSVRGGNTEAFF. The CDR3 bases are TGTGCCAGCAGCGTACGCGGTGGGAACACTGAAGCTTTCTTT.

About this clonotype: A much more abundant neighbour one base away suggests this may be a read error. This sequence joins TRBV2 and TRBJ1-5, with 8 bases lining up with TRBD1. The CDR3 loop spans 15 amino acids. After removal of 6 bases from V and 2 bases from J, the junction contained 6 bases not matched to a gene. In germline, CDR1 is SNHLY, CDR2 FYNNEI. CDR3 DNA sequence: TGTGCCAGCAGCTTGGACAGGGTCGGCAATCAGCCCCAGCATTTT. It codes for CASSLDRVGNQPQHF.

This chain uses TRBV6-5 with TRBJ1-2, with D hard to call. The CDR3 sequence is 16 residues long. In germline, CDR1 is MNHEY, CDR2 SVGAGI. Trimming left V 5 bases short and J 1 base short, with 17 bases between. The CDR3 coding sequence is TGTGCCAGCAGTGAACGGAGGGCAGCGCTTAACTATGGCTACACCTTC. It codes for CASSERRAALNYGYTF.

V usage is TRBV5-1 and J usage is TRBJ2-2; D gene ambiguous. In germline, CDR1 is SGHRS, CDR2 YFSETQ. V was pared by 7 bases and J by 0 bases, with 16 bases between. The CDR3 loop spans 16 amino acids. The CDR3 DNA sequence: TGCGCCAGCGTCGTGACACGAATCGCGAACACCGGGGAGCTGTTTTTT. Protein: CASVVTRIANTGELFF. Full variable domain (remainder filled in from reference TRBV5-1 and TRBJ2-2): KAGVTQTPRYLIKTRGQQVTLSCSPISGHRSVSWYQQTPGQGLQFLFEYFSETQRNKGNFPGRFSGRQFSNSRSEMNVSTLELGDSALYLCASVVTRIANTGELFFGEGSRLTVL.

This clonotype was seen many times. One junction end disagrees with the germline gene, perhaps due to a read error. CDR3: CASSLGLARTGELFF. The CDR3 DNA sequence: TGTGCCAGCAGCCTGGGACTAGCGAGGACCGGGGAGCTGTTTTTT. This chain uses TRBV5-1 with TRBJ2-2; 10 bases line up with TRBD2. Germline CDR1 is SGHRS and CDR2 is YFSETQ. This CDR3 is 15 amino acids long.

Turning to this clonotype: Lacking the conserved final phenylalanine or tryptophan, this CDR3 likely reflects a read error. It is unclear where the CDR3 begins or ends on the DNA, so no DNA is shown, and the CDR3 is as TCRdb lists it. V usage is TRBV12-3 or TRBV12-4 and J usage is TRBJ1-2; TRBD1 is taken as the D call from the table, unchecked against the DNA. With termini counted, the CDR3 has 13 amino acids. This CDR3 reads CASSPGQNYGYTV.

This clonotype was picked up one time. The V gene is TRBV29-1, the J gene TRBJ2-7, with TRBD1 matching 9 bases. J gave up 4 bases and V 5 bases, and 9 bases lay outside the gene matches. The CDR3 has 14 residues. Germline CDR1 reads SQVTM; CDR2 reads ANQGSEA. CDR3 sequence reads: CSVPQGASGYEQYF. Written as DNA, the CDR3 is TGCAGCGTTCCACAGGGGGCCAGTGGATACGAGCAGTACTTC.

This chain uses TRBV5-1 with TRBJ2-7, with D tentatively TRBD1 (6 bases). Deletions cut 0 bases from V and 3 bases from J, with 10 bases between. Germline V gene data show CDR1 as SGHRS and CDR2 as YFSETQ. This CDR3 has 14 residues. CDR3 coding DNA: TGCGCCAGCAGCTTGGGGACAGACCTCTACGAGCAGTACTTC. It specifies CASSLGTDLYEQYF. Variable domain in full (rest from reference TRBV5-1 and TRBJ2-7): KAGVTQTPRYLIKTRGQQVTLSCSPISGHRSVSWYQQTPGQGLQFLFEYFSETQRNKGNFPGRFSGRQFSNSRSEMNVSTLELGDSALYLCASSLGTDLYEQYFGPGTRLTVT.

This clonotype has more than one count but fewer than ten. This chain joins TRBV5-1 and TRBJ1-1, with D unclear. The CDR3 totals 15 residues. Germline lookup yields CDR1 SGHRS and CDR2 YFSETQ. V was clipped by 0 bases and J by 2 bases, with 11 bases between them. CDR3 DNA sequence: TGCGCCAGCAGCTTGGAGAGAGGACTAAACACTGAAGCTTTCTTT. Residues: CASSLERGLNTEAFF.

In this sample, this clonotype turned up many times. An end of the junction does not agree with germline; a read error may underlie this. J is TRBJ1-5 and V is TRBV15; D uncertain. This CDR3 has 13 amino acids. The germline V gene has CDR1 LNHNV and CDR2 YYDKDF (reference sequence). CDR3 loop: CATSRDKNQPQHF. In DNA, the CDR3 is TGTGCCACCAGCAGAGATAAAAATCAACCCCAGCATTTT.

About this clonotype: Sequence at one end of the junction differs from germline and may be a read error. CDR3 protein: CASSQDTGARGEKLFF. CDR3 sequence (DNA): TGCGCCAGCAGCCAAGATACGGGGGCGCGAGGAGAAAAACTGTTTTTT. The chain carries TRBV7-2 and TRBJ1-4; weak D call: TRBD1 (6 bases). This CDR3 has 16 amino acids. Per germline, CDR1 SGHTA and CDR2 FQGNSA.

The DNA for the CDR3 is TGCAGCGTAGGGGTATTGGAAGAGACCCAGTACTTC. This gives the protein CSVGVLEETQYF. The chain links TRBV29-1 to TRBJ2-5, with D tentatively TRBD1 (5 bases). This CDR3 comprises 12 residues. V was shortened by 6 bases and J by 3 bases, with 11 bases between the two germline ends. The germline V gene encodes CDR1 SQVTM and CDR2 ANQGSEA.

The chain links TRBV14 to TRBJ1-3; a possible D gene is TRBD1 (5 bases). V was cut by 1 base and J by 7 bases, with 8 bases left in between. The CDR3 is made up of 13 amino acids. Germline V lookup: CDR1 SGHDN, CDR2 FVKESK. The CDR3 DNA sequence: TGTGCCAGCAGCCAAGTTCGGGGGAACACCATATATTTT. The encoded protein is CASSQVRGNTIYF.

With respect to this clonotype: Since a much larger clone is just one base distant, this may be a read error. This sequence joins TRBV19 and TRBJ1-3; D remains ambiguous. Trimming left V 7 bases short and J 4 bases short, with 14 bases between. Per germline, CDR1 LNHDA and CDR2 SQIVND (reference sequence). CDR3 length: 14 residues. The CDR3 region is CASTMGIMGNTIYF. The CDR3 DNA reads as TGTGCCAGTACCATGGGGATAATGGGAAACACCATATATTTT.

The CDR3 DNA reads as TGTGCCAGCAGCGGTTTAACCTCTTACTACGAGCAGTACTTC. Translated: CASSGLTSYYEQYF. This chain connects TRBV9 to TRBJ2-7; the D is unclear. This CDR3 has 14 amino acids. Looked up from germline, CDR1 is SGDLS and CDR2 is YYNGEE. The V end was cut by 3 bases, the J end by 3 bases, with 13 bases between.